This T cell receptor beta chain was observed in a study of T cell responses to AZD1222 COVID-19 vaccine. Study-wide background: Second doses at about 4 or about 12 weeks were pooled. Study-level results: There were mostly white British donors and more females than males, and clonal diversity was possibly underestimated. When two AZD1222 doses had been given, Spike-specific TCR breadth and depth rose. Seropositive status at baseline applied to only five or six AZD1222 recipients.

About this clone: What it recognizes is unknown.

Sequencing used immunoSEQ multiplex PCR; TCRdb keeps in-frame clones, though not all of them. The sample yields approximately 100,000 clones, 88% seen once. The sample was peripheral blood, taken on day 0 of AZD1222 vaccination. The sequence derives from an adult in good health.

CDR3: CASSLVGRLNTEAFF. The DNA for the CDR3 is TGTGCCAGCAGCTTGGTGGGACGTTTGAACACTGAAGCTTTCTTT. J is TRBJ1-1 and V is TRBV11-2; possible D gene TRBD1, 5 bases. CDR3 length: 15 amino acids. Trimming pared 3 bases from V and 0 bases from J, leaving 11 bases between. Looked up from germline, CDR1 is SGHAT and CDR2 is FQNNGV.